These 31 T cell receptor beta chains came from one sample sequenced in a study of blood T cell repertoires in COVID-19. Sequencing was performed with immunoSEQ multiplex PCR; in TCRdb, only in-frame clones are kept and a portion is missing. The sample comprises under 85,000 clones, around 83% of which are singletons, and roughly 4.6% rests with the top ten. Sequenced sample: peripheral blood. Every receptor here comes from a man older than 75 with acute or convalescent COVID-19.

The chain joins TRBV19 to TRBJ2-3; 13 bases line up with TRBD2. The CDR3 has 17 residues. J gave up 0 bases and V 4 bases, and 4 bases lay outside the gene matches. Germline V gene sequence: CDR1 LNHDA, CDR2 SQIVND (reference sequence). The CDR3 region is CASSRTSGGVSTDTQYF. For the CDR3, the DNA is TGTGCCAGTAGTAGAACTAGCGGGGGGGTAAGCACAGATACGCAGTATTTT.

Here the CDR3 reads CASSLVGESNTEAFF. CDR3 nucleotide sequence: TGCGCCAGCAGCTTGGTGGGAGAGTCGAACACTGAAGCTTTCTTT. This chain links TRBV5-1 with TRBJ1-1; no reliable D call. Germline CDR1 reads SGHRS; CDR2 reads YFSETQ. The CDR3 covers 15 residues. Deletions cut 0 bases from V and 1 base from J, with 10 bases between.

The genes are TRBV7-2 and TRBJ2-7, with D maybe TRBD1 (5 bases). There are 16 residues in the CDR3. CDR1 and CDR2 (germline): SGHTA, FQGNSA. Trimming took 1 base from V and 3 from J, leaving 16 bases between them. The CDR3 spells CASSLGNRILSYEQYF. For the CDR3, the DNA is TGTGCCAGCAGCTTAGGAAACAGGATACTCAGCTACGAGCAGTACTTC.

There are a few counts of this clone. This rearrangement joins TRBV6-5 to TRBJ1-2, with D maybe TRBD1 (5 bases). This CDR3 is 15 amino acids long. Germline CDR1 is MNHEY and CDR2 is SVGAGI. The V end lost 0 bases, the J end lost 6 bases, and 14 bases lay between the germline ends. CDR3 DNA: TGTGCCAGCAGTTACTCCGCGACCGCCAGGGATGGCTACACCTTC. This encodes CASSYSATARDGYTF.

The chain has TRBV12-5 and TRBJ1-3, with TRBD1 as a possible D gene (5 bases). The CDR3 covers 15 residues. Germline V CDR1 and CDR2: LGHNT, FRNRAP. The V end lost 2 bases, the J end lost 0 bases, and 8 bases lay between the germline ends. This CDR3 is CASGLTGSSGNTIYF. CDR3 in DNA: TGTGCTAGTGGTTTGACAGGTAGCTCTGGAAACACCATATATTTT.

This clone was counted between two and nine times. As DNA, the CDR3 is TGTGCCACCGAGAGTGGAAACACCATATATTTT. This codes for CATESGNTIYF. V gene TRBV19 combines with J gene TRBJ1-3; D is unresolved. This CDR3 region has 11 residues. V lost 10 bases to trimming and J lost 3 bases, with 7 bases between them. Germline CDR1 is LNHDA and CDR2 is SQIVND (reference sequence).

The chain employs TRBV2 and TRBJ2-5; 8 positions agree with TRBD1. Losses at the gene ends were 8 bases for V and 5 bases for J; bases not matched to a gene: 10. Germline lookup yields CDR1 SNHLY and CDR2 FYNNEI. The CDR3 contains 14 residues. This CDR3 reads CASGSQGAGETQYF. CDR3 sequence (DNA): TGTGCCAGCGGATCCCAGGGGGCCGGGGAGACCCAGTACTTC.

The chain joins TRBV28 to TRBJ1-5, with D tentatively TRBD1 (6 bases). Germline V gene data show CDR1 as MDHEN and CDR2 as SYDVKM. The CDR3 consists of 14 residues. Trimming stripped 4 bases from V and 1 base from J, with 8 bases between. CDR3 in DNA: TGTGCCAGCAGTTACGGACAGAGCAATCAGCCCCAGCATTTT. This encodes CASSYGQSNQPQHF. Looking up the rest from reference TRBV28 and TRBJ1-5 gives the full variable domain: DVKVTQSSRYLVKRTGEKVFLECVQDMDHENMFWYRQDPGLGLRLIYFSYDVKMKEKGDIPEGYSVSREKKERFSLILESASTNQTSMYLCASSYGQSNQPQHFGDGTRLSIL.

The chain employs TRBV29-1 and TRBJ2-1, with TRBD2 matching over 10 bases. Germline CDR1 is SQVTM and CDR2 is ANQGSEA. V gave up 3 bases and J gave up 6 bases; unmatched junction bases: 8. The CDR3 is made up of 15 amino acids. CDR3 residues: CSVDLRTSGGNEQFF. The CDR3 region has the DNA TGCAGCGTTGACCTTCGGACTAGCGGCGGCAATGAGCAGTTCTTC.

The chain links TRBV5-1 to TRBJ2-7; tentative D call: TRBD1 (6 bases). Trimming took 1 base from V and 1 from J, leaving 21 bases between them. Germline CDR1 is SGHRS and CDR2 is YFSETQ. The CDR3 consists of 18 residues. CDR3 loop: CASSLYGRAGDWSYEQYF. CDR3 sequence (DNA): TGCGCCAGCAGCTTGTATGGTAGGGCAGGGGATTGGTCCTACGAGCAGTACTTC.

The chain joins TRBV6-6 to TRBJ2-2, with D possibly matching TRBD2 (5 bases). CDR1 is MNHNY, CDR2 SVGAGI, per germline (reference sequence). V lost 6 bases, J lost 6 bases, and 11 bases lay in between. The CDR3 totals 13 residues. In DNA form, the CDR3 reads TGTGCCAGCAGAGAGGGTATTCCCGGGGAGCTGTTTTTT. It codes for CASREGIPGELFF.

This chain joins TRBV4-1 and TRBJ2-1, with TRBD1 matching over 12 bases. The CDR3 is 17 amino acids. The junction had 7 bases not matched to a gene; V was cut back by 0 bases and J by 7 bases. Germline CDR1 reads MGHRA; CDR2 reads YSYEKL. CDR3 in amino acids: CASSQDRGQGARNEQFF. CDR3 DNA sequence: TGCGCCAGCAGCCAAGATCGGGGACAGGGGGCGCGGAATGAGCAGTTCTTC.

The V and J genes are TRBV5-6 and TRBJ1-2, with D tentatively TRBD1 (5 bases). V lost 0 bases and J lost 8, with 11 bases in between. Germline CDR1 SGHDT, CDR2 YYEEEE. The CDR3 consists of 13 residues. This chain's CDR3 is CASSLARAWGYTF. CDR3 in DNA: TGTGCCAGCAGCTTGGCCAGGGCTTGGGGCTACACCTTC.

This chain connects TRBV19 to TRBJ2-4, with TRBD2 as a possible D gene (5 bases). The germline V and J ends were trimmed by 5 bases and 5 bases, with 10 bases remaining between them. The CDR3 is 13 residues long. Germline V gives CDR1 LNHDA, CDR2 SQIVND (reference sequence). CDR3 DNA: TGTGCCAGTAGTGAAGGACTGCAAAACATTCAGTACTTC. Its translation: CASSEGLQNIQYF.

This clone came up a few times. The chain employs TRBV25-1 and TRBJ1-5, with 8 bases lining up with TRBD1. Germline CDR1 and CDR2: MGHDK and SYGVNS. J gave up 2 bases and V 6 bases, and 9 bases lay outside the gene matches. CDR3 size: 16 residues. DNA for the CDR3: TGTGCCAGCAGAATACCGGACAGGGTAGGCAATCAGCCCCAGCATTTT. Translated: CASRIPDRVGNQPQHF.

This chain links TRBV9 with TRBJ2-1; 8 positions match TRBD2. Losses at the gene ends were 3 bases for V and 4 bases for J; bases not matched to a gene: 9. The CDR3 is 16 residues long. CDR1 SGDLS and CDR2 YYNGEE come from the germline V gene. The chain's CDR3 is CASSGYSGTTYNEQFF. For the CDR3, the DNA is TGTGCCAGCAGCGGGTATAGCGGGACAACTTACAATGAGCAGTTCTTC.

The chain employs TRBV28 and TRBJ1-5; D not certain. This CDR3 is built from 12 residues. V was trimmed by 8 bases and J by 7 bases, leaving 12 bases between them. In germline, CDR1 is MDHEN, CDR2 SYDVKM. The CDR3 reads CASHPGLQPQHF. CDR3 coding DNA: TGTGCCAGCCACCCCGGTTTGCAGCCCCAGCATTTT.

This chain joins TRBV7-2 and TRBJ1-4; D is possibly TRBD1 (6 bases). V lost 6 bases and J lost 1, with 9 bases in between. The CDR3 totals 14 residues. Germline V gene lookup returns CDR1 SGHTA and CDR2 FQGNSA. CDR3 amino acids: CASSPRGTNEKLFF. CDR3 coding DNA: TGTGCCAGCAGTCCCAGGGGAACTAATGAAAAACTGTTTTTT.

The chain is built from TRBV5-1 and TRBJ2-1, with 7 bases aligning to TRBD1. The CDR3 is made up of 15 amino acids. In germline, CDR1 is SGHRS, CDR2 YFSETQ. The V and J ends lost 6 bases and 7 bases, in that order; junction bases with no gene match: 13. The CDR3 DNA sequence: TGCGCCAGCACTTCGACAGGGTACGCGAGGAATGAGCAGTTCTTC. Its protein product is CASTSTGYARNEQFF.

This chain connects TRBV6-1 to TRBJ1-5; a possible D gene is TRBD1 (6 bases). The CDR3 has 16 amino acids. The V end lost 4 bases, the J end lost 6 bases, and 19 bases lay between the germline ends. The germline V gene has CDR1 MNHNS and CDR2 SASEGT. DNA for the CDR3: TGTGCCAGCAGTGCCGTCTCAGGCGGGGGCTCTCAGCCCCAGCATTTT. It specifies CASSAVSGGGSQPQHF.

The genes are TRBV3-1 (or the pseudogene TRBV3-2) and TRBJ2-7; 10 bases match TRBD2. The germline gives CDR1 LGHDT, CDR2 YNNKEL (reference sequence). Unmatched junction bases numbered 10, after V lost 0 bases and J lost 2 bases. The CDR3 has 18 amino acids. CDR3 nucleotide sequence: TGTGCCAGCAGCCAAGATATTGGTAGCGGGGGGTCAACCTACGAGCAGTACTTC. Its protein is CASSQDIGSGGSTYEQYF.

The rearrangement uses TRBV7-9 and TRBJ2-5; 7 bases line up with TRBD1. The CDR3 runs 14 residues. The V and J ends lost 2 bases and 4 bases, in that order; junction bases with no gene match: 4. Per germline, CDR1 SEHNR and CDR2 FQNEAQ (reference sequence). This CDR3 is CASSLKGAGETQYF. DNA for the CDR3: TGTGCCAGCAGCTTAAAGGGGGCAGGAGAGACCCAGTACTTC.

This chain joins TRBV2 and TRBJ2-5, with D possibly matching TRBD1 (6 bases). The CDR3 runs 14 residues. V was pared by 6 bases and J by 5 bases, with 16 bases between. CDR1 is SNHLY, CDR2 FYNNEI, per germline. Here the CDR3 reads CASRNREGVETQYF. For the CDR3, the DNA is TGTGCCAGCAGAAACAGGGAAGGTGTGGAGACCCAGTACTTC.

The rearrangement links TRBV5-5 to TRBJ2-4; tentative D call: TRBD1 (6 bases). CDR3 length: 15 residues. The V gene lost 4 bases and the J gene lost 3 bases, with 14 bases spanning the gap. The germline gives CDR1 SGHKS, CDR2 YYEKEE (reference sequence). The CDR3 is CASSGGQSNKNIQYF. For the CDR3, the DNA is TGTGCCAGCAGCGGCGGACAGTCCAACAAAAACATTCAGTACTTC.

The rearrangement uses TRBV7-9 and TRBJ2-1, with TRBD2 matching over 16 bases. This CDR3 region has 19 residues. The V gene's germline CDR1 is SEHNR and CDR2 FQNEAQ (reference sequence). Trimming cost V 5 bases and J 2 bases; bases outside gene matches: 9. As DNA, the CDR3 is TGTGCCAGCAGCCCGGGGACTAGCGGGAGGGCCGGGACCTACAATGAGCAGTTCTTC. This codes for CASSPGTSGRAGTYNEQFF. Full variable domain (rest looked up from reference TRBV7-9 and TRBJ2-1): DTGVSQNPRHKITKRGQNVTFRCDPISEHNRLYWYRQTLGQGPEFLTYFQNEAQLEKSRLLSDRFSAERPKGSFSTLEIQRTEQGDSAMYLCASSPGTSGRAGTYNEQFFGPGTRLTVL.

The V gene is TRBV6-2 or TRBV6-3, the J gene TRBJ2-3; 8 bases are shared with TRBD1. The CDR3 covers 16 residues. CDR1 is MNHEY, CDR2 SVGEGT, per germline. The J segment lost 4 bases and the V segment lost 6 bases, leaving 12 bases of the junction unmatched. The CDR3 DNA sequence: TGTGCCAGCAGCTATAATGGACAGGGAGGTCCAGATACGCAGTATTTT. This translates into CASSYNGQGGPDTQYF.

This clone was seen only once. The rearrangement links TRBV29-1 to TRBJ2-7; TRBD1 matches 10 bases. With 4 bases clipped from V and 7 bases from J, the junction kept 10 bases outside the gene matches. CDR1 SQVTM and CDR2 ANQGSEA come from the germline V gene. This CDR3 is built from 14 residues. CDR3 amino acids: CSVVRQGAGGEQYF. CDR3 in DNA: TGCAGCGTTGTCCGACAGGGGGCCGGCGGAGAGCAGTACTTC.

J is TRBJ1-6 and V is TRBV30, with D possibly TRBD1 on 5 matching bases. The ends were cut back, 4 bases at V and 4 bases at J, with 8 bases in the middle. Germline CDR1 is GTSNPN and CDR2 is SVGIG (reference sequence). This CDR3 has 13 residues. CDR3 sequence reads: CAWTRGYNSPLHF. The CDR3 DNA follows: TGTGCCTGGACGCGGGGGTATAATTCACCCCTCCACTTT.

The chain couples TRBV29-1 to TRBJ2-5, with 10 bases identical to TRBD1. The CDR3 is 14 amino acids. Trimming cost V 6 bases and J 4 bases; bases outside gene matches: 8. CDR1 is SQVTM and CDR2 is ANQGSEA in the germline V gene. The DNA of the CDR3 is TGCAGCGTATTACCGGGACAGGGGATAGAGACCCAGTACTTC. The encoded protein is CSVLPGQGIETQYF. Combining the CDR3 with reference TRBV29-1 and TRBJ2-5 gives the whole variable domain SAVISQKPSRDICQRGTSLTIQCQVDSQVTMMFWYRQQPGQSLTLIATANQGSEATYESGFVIDKFPISRPNLTFSTLTVSNMSPEDSSIYLCSVLPGQGIETQYFGPGTRLLVL.

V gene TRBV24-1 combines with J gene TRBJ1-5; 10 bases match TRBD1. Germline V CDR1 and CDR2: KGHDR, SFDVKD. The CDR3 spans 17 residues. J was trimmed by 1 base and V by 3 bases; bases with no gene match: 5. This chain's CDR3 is CATSDQGGQGSNQPQHF. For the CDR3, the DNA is TGTGCCACCAGTGATCAAGGGGGACAGGGGAGCAATCAGCCCCAGCATTTT.

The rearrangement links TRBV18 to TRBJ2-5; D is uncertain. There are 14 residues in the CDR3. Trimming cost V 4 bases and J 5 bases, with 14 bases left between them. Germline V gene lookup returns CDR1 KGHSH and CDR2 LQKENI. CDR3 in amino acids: CASSQGEGRETQYF. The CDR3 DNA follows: TGTGCCAGCTCACAAGGAGAAGGTCGGGAGACCCAGTACTTC.